A selection of T cell receptor beta chains follows, all from one sample in a study of blood T cells in healthy people across ages. Each CDR3 protein gets one entry after TCRdb re-called the 5' RACE reads with MiXCR. The sample gives over 950,000 distinct CDR3 sequences, roughly two fifths of which show up once; under 15% is in the top ten. Sequencing was done on a sample of blood. All receptors derive from a man aged 18 to 30 in good health. CDR3s leave out the opening cysteine and the closing phenylalanine or tryptophan. The order of the fields is V gene, CDR3 protein.

v_call: TRBV5-1; cdr3_aa: ASSSVQGYTEAF
v_call: TRBV9; cdr3_aa: ASSVEASEQMGDTQY
v_call: TRBV3-1; cdr3_aa: ASSSDVSGGKTDTQY
v_call: TRBV7-9; cdr3_aa: ASSRERGWTDTQY
v_call: TRBV6-2/TRBV6-3; cdr3_aa: ASSYTDSPRGYT
v_call: TRBV30; cdr3_aa: AWSGSSYSTDTQY
v_call: TRBV5-1; cdr3_aa: ASSASWTSGPQETQY
v_call: TRBV20-1; cdr3_aa: SARTVNNQPQH
v_call: TRBV7-3; cdr3_aa: ASSFSGGSASDEQF
v_call: TRBV5-1; cdr3_aa: ASIGEETQY
v_call: TRBV20-1; cdr3_aa: SARGGSGTGADGYT
v_call: TRBV6-2/TRBV6-3; cdr3_aa: ASSYEKRGIPRSEQF
v_call: TRBV6-6; cdr3_aa: ATSDTQY
v_call: TRBV3-1; cdr3_aa: ASSPPGLVNNEQF
v_call: TRBV12-3/TRBV12-4; cdr3_aa: ASSTRGGPVNTEAF
v_call: TRBV11-2; cdr3_aa: ASSFEDSSTDTQY
v_call: TRBV5-8; cdr3_aa: ASSLDFSSTDTQY
v_call: TRBV12-3/TRBV12-4; cdr3_aa: ASSPIRNTEAF
v_call: TRBV5-1; cdr3_aa: ASSLVGDRRYNEQF
v_call: TRBV6-6; cdr3_aa: ASSYRGEDTGELF
v_call: TRBV20-1; cdr3_aa: SATLGGYSTDTQY
v_call: TRBV20-1; cdr3_aa: SAQLAAYEQY
v_call: TRBV4-3; cdr3_aa: ASSQGGTALAF
v_call: TRBV7-2; cdr3_aa: ASSLLGPQRETQY
v_call: TRBV27; cdr3_aa: ASVPLWYEQY
v_call: TRBV7-9; cdr3_aa: ASSSNIQY
v_call: TRBV10-3; cdr3_aa: AIARTSGLYNEQF
v_call: TRBV12-3/TRBV12-4; cdr3_aa: ASSVSGWNTGELF
v_call: TRBV3-1; cdr3_aa: ASSQLWGRSYNEQF
v_call: TRBV6-5; cdr3_aa: ASSYYPSGEQY
v_call: TRBV12-3/TRBV12-4; cdr3_aa: ASSLGQGNNGYT
v_call: TRBV11-3; cdr3_aa: ASSDRGLGVSYNEQF
v_call: TRBV30; cdr3_aa: AWSVAVSTDTQY
v_call: TRBV21-1; cdr3_aa: ATWTTLSHYGYT
v_call: TRBV4-3; cdr3_aa: ASSQVTGGEGAF
v_call: TRBV7-6; cdr3_aa: ASSLDPGPNTEAF
v_call: TRBV5-1; cdr3_aa: ASSLTVDRANTEAF
v_call: TRBV20-1; cdr3_aa: SARDEVKTDTQY
v_call: TRBV7-9; cdr3_aa: ASSLTNTDTQY
v_call: TRBV7-2; cdr3_aa: ASSLLTGTVSPLH
v_call: TRBV6-4; cdr3_aa: ASSDSWGAGTDTQY
v_call: TRBV12-3/TRBV12-4; cdr3_aa: ASSLRTGLEDTQY
v_call: TRBV20-1; cdr3_aa: SAPPQGGITDTQY
v_call: TRBV7-2; cdr3_aa: ASSSIDKLGNTIY
v_call: TRBV10-3; cdr3_aa: AIRNTGTENQPQH
v_call: TRBV9; cdr3_aa: ASSGGQSNYGYT
v_call: TRBV7-2; cdr3_aa: ASSLARIDTQY
v_call: TRBV6-6; cdr3_aa: ASSTLYGYT
v_call: TRBV12-3/TRBV12-4; cdr3_aa: ASSLQARGNEQY
v_call: TRBV7-2; cdr3_aa: ASSLGPVSSTDTQY
v_call: TRBV24-1; cdr3_aa: ATSDGRQVEYNEQF
v_call: TRBV5-5; cdr3_aa: ASSTTGGVGEKLF
v_call: TRBV12-3/TRBV12-4; cdr3_aa: ASGIRGNEQF
v_call: TRBV9; cdr3_aa: ASSLGTSRLSYNEQF
v_call: TRBV29-1; cdr3_aa: SVVPFQETQY
v_call: TRBV9; cdr3_aa: ASSSADTFQETQY
v_call: TRBV28; cdr3_aa: ASNIQVTNEQF
v_call: TRBV29-1; cdr3_aa: SVPGVGGWTEAF
v_call: TRBV7-2; cdr3_aa: ASSLGPYNNEQF